A single sample gave rise to the 8 T cell receptor beta chains below, sequenced in a study of T cells in Graves' hyperthyroidism and ophthalmopathy. From RNA transcripts, TCR beta CDR3 regions were amplified. The TCR CDR3 was amplified in a first-round RT-PCR using the HTBI primer set. MiXCR was run by TCRdb on the multiplex PCR reads, yielding one entry per CDR3 protein. In the table there are about 420,000 distinct CDR3 sequences, approximately 15% of which are singletons. The sequenced sample consisted of blood. The receptor set was obtained from a woman aged 18-29 years with Graves' hyperthyroidism.

In its sample, this clonotype was seen many times. The J gene is TRBJ1-1, the V gene TRBV5-1; D not certain. The CDR3 runs 16 residues. Trimming removed 4 bases at V and 0 bases at J, with 16 bases between. Germline loops: CDR1 SGHRS, CDR2 YFSETQ. The CDR3 reads CASSGEQRSMNTEAFF. Here the CDR3 DNA reads TGCGCCAGCAGCGGCGAACAGAGGAGCATGAACACTGAAGCTTTCTTT.

The table lists this clonotype with many counts. V usage is TRBV28 and J usage is TRBJ2-5; D not certain. The CDR3 runs 10 residues. Germline V CDR1 and CDR2: MDHEN, SYDVKM. V lost 6 bases, J lost 4 bases, and 3 bases lay in between. In DNA form, the CDR3 reads TGTGCCAGCAGCGGAGAGACCCAGTACTTC. Translated: CASSGETQYF.

This clonotype came up a few times. This chain uses TRBV9 with TRBJ2-2; no clear D. The V end was cut by 0 bases, the J end by 5 bases, with 8 bases between. Germline V gene data show CDR1 as SGDLS and CDR2 as YYNGEE. The CDR3 sequence is 14 residues long. The chain's CDR3 is CASSVGHGTGELFF. DNA of the CDR3: TGTGCCAGCAGCGTAGGGCACGGAACCGGGGAGCTGTTTTTT.

This clonotype appeared many times. The rearrangement uses TRBV20-1 and TRBJ1-3; TRBD1 agrees at 7 bases. Trimming removed 0 bases from V and 7 bases from J; junction bases left unmatched: 15. This CDR3 comprises 17 residues. Germline CDR1 is DFQATT and CDR2 is SNEGSKA (reference sequence). For the CDR3, the DNA is TGCAGTGCTAGAGATGCAATCCGGGACAGCTATCCGAACACCATATATTTT. Its translation: CSARDAIRDSYPNTIYF.

This clonotype was counted a few times. The chain has TRBV6-1 and TRBJ1-5; D is possibly TRBD1 (5 bases). V was trimmed by 6 bases and J by 6 bases, leaving 24 bases between them. The CDR3 extends over 17 amino acids. Germline CDR1 MNHNS, CDR2 SASEGT. The CDR3 is CASSQFAGTSLAQPQHF. In DNA, the CDR3 is TGTGCCAGCAGCCAGTTTGCCGGGACCTCACTGGCTCAGCCCCAGCATTTT.

CDR3: CASSLTSRSYNEQFF. CDR3 nucleotide sequence: TGTGCCAGCAGTTTAACTAGCCGCTCCTACAATGAGCAGTTCTTC. This chain uses TRBV6-2 or TRBV6-3 with TRBJ2-1; TRBD2 is a possible D gene (6 bases). Germline CDR1 and CDR2: MNHEY and SVGEGT. CDR3 size: 15 residues. With 4 bases removed from V and 0 bases from J, the gap between germline ends came to 10 bases.

This clonotype was counted many times. This chain uses TRBV20-1 with TRBJ2-5; 12 nucleotides line up with TRBD2. The CDR3 totals 13 residues. Per germline, CDR1 DFQATT and CDR2 SNEGSKA (reference sequence). The CDR3 spells CSGLAGIAETQYF. The CDR3 region has the DNA TGCAGCGGACTAGCGGGGATTGCAGAGACCCAGTACTTC.

The gene calls are TRBV15 and TRBJ1-5; 9 nucleotides line up with TRBD1. The CDR3 totals 16 residues. Trimming took 0 bases from V and 4 from J; bases not matched to a gene: 4. Germline values: CDR1 LNHNV, CDR2 YYDKDF (reference sequence). CDR3 sequence (DNA): TGTGCCACCAGCAGAGAGACAGGGGGTTCGAATCAGCCCCAGCATTTT. Protein product: CATSRETGGSNQPQHF.